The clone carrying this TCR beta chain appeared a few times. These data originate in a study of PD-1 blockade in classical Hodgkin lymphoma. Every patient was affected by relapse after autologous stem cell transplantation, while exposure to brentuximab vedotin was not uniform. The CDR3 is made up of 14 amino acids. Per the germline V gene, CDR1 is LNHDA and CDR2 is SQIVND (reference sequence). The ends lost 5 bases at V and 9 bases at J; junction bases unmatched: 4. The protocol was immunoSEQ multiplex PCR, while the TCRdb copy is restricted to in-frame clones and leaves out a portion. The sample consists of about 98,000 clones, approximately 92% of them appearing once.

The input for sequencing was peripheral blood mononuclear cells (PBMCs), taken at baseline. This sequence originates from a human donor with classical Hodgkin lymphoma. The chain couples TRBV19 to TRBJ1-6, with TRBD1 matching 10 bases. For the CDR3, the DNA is TGTGCCAGTAGTTCGGGACAGGGGATTTCACCCCTCCACTTT. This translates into CASSSGQGISPLHF.